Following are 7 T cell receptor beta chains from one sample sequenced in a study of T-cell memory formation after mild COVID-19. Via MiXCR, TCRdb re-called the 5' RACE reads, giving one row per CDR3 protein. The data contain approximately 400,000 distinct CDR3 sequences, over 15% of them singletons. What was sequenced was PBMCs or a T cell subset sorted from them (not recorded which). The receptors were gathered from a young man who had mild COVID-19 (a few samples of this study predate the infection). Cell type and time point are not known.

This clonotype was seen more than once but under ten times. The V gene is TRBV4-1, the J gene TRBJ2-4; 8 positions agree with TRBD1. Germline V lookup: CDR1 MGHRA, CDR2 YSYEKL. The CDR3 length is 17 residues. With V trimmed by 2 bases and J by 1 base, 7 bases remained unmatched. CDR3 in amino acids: CASSQPTTGAAKNIQYF. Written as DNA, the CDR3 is TGCGCCAGCAGCCAACCAACGACAGGGGCCGCCAAAAACATTCAGTACTTC.

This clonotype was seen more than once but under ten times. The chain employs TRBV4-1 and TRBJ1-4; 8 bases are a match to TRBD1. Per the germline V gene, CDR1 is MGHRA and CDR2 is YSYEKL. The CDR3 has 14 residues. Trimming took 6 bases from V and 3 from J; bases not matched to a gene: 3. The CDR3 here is CASRPQGANEKLFF. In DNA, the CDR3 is TGCGCCAGCAGGCCACAGGGGGCTAATGAAAAACTGTTTTTT.

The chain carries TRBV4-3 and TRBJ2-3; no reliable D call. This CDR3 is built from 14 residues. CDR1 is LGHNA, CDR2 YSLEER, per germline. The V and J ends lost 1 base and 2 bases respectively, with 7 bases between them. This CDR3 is CASSQGPHTDTQYF. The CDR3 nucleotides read TGCGCCAGCAGCCAAGGGCCTCACACAGATACGCAGTATTTT.

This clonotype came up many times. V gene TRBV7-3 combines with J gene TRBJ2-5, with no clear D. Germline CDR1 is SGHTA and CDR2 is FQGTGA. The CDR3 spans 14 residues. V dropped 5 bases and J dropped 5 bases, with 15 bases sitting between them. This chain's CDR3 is CASSQNPGTETQYF. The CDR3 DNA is TGTGCCAGCAGCCAAAACCCGGGTACGGAGACCCAGTACTTC.

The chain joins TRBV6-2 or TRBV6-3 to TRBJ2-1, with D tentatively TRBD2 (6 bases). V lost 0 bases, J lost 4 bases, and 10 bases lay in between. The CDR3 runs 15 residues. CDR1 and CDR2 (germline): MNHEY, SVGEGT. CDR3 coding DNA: TGTGCCAGCAGTTACTCGGCTAGCGTGTACAATGAGCAGTTCTTC. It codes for CASSYSASVYNEQFF.

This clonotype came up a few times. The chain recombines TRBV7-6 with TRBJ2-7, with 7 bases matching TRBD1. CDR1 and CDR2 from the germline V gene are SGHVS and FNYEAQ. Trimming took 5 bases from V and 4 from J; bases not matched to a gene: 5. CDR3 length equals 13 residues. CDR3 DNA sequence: TGTGCCAGCAGCCAGGGGGACAGATACGAGCAGTACTTC. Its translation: CASSQGDRYEQYF.

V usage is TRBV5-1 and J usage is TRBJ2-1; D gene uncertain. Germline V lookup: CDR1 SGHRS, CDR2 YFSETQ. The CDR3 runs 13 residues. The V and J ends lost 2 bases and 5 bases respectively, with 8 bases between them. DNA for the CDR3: TGCGCCAGCAGCTTTACACATGACAATGAGCAGTTCTTC. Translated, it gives CASSFTHDNEQFF.